The 27 T cell receptor beta chains below come from one sample, sequenced in a study of technical replicates of blood from a handful of donors. The table came from immunoSEQ multiplex PCR; TCRdb's copy has only in-frame clones and leaves some out. The sample lists some 14,000 clones, approximately 80% occurring once. The material sequenced was PBMCs. Receptors were obtained from a human donor in good health.

The chain combines TRBV7-6 with TRBJ2-3, with 7 bases identical to TRBD1. CDR3 size: 14 residues. CDR1 is SGHVS and CDR2 is FNYEAQ in the germline V gene. The junction had 2 bases not matched to a gene; V was cut back by 4 bases and J by 1 base. The CDR3 sequence is CASSSGQGTDTQYF. The CDR3 DNA reads TGTGCCAGCAGCTCAGGACAGGGCACAGATACGCAGTATTTT.

This chain uses TRBV19 with TRBJ1-2; TRBD1 might be the D (6 bases). Germline V gene data show CDR1 as LNHDA and CDR2 as SQIVND (reference sequence). This CDR3 is built from 15 residues. V lost 8 bases to trimming and J lost 0 bases, with 16 bases between them. The CDR3 sequence: CASSMDSFSNYGYTF. CDR3 DNA sequence: TGTGCCAGTTCTATGGACAGCTTTTCTAACTATGGCTACACCTTC.

The rearrangement uses TRBV28 and TRBJ2-5; TRBD1 is a possible D gene (5 bases). This CDR3 is 14 amino acids long. V shed 4 bases and J shed 1 base, with 10 bases lying between them. Germline assignment: CDR1 MDHEN and CDR2 SYDVKM. The CDR3 bases are TGTGCCAGCAGTTCCGAACAGGTCCAAGAGACCCAGTACTTC. The encoded protein is CASSSEQVQETQYF.

This sequence joins TRBV5-1 and TRBJ1-5, with D unclear. Germline V lookup: CDR1 SGHRS, CDR2 YFSETQ. Trimming took 4 bases from V and 1 from J, leaving 12 bases between them. The CDR3 totals 15 residues. Here the CDR3 reads CASSVGGESNQPQHF. CDR3 nucleotides: TGCGCCAGCAGCGTGGGTGGGGAGAGCAATCAGCCCCAGCATTTT.

This chain uses TRBV6-5 with TRBJ2-1, with 9 positions matching TRBD2. Per germline, CDR1 MNHEY and CDR2 SVGAGI. With 4 bases clipped from V and 0 bases from J, the junction kept 1 base outside the gene matches. This CDR3 is built from 15 residues. This CDR3 is CASSFSGSSYNEQFF. The CDR3 DNA reads TGTGCCAGCAGTTTTAGCGGGAGCTCCTACAATGAGCAGTTCTTC.

The chain recombines TRBV19 with TRBJ2-7; 8 bases align to TRBD1. The germline gives CDR1 LNHDA, CDR2 SQIVND (reference sequence). The CDR3 length is 13 residues. V shed 6 bases and J 2 bases; nucleotides not matched to a gene: 3. The CDR3 loop reads CASSPGQAYEQYF. The CDR3 DNA reads TGTGCCAGTAGCCCGGGACAGGCCTACGAGCAGTACTTC.

V gene TRBV6-1 combines with J gene TRBJ2-2; 8 nucleotides agree with TRBD1. The CDR3 consists of 15 residues. V was clipped by 6 bases and J by 3 bases; unmatched bases: 6. Germline lookup yields CDR1 MNHNS and CDR2 SASEGT. As DNA, the CDR3 is TGTGCCAGCAGCCCGACAGGGGCCGACACCGGGGAGCTGTTTTTT. It codes for CASSPTGADTGELFF.

This clone appeared a single time. This chain uses TRBV6-5 with TRBJ1-1; 7 nucleotides line up with TRBD1. Germline CDR1 is MNHEY and CDR2 is SVGAGI. Unmatched junction bases numbered 5, after V lost 6 bases and J lost 1 base. The CDR3 is 14 residues long. This CDR3 is CASSTTGANTEAFF. CDR3 coding DNA: TGTGCCAGCAGCACAACAGGGGCGAACACTGAAGCTTTCTTT.

Only one count was recorded for this clone. J is TRBJ2-7 and V is TRBV6-5; 7 nucleotides align to TRBD1. Unmatched junction bases numbered 4, after V lost 5 bases and J lost 3 bases. Per the germline V gene, CDR1 is MNHEY and CDR2 is SVGAGI. There are 13 residues in the CDR3. The CDR3 nucleotides are TGTGCCAGCAGTCAGACAGGGCTCTACGAGCAGTACTTC. This translates into CASSQTGLYEQYF.

As concerns this clone: An end of the junction does not agree with germline; a read error may underlie this. V usage is TRBV2 and J usage is TRBJ1-2; 8 bases align to TRBD1. CDR1 and CDR2 from the germline V gene are SNHLY and FYNNEI. The CDR3 consists of 13 residues. The DNA of the CDR3 is TGTGCCAGCAGCGAGGCCCCGAACAACAGGGGGATTTTC. Amino acid sequence: CASSEAPNNRGIF.

The V call is TRBV6-1, the J call TRBJ2-1; TRBD2 is a possible D gene (6 bases). V was shortened by 6 bases and J by 6 bases, with 15 bases between the two germline ends. This CDR3 has 14 residues. Germline V gives CDR1 MNHNS, CDR2 SASEGT. The CDR3 loop is CASRAGLHGNEQFF. CDR3 in DNA: TGTGCCAGCAGGGCGGGACTCCACGGCAATGAGCAGTTCTTC.

The chain has TRBV2 and TRBJ2-1, with TRBD2 matching 7 bases. V was clipped by 3 bases and J by 13 bases; unmatched bases: 6. Germline values: CDR1 SNHLY, CDR2 FYNNEI. The CDR3 runs 12 residues. The CDR3 protein is CASSEWREPQFF. The CDR3 DNA is TGTGCCAGCAGTGAGTGGCGGGAGCCTCAGTTCTTC.

The rearrangement joins TRBV15 to TRBJ2-7; tentatively, D is TRBD2 (6 bases). Germline V gene lookup returns CDR1 LNHNV and CDR2 YYDKDF (reference sequence). The germline V and J ends were trimmed by 0 bases and 3 bases, with 12 bases remaining between them. This CDR3 is built from 15 residues. In nucleotides, the CDR3 is TGTGCCACCAGCAGAGATTGGGGGGTCGGCTACGAGCAGTACTTC. Encoded protein: CATSRDWGVGYEQYF.

The gene calls are TRBV6-5 and TRBJ2-7, with a possible D match to TRBD1 (5 bases). The CDR3 runs 15 residues. Germline values: CDR1 MNHEY, CDR2 SVGAGI. Trimming removed 0 bases from V and 6 bases from J, with 15 bases in between. In DNA, the CDR3 is TGTGCCAGCAGTTACTCGACAGACACGCTAACCGAGCAGTACTTC. Its protein is CASSYSTDTLTEQYF.

The chain combines TRBV30 with TRBJ1-1, with no clear D. This CDR3 comprises 13 residues. CDR1 is GTSNPN, CDR2 SVGIG, per germline (reference sequence). V shed 5 bases and J shed 3 bases, with 13 bases lying between them. Written as DNA, the CDR3 is TGTGCCTGGTCCTTCTCCCTGTACACTGAAGCTTTCTTT. This encodes CAWSFSLYTEAFF. The full variable domain, its missing parts supplied by reference TRBV30 and TRBJ1-1, is SQTIHQWPATLVQPVGSPLSLECTVEGTSNPNLYWYRQAAGRGLQLLFYSVGIGQISSEVPQNLSASRPQDRQFILSSKKLLLSDSGFYLCAWSFSLYTEAFFGQGTRLTVV.

In nucleotides, the CDR3 is TGCGCCAGCAGTCGGAGCGGGAGCGACGAGCAGTACTTC. Amino acid sequence: CASSRSGSDEQYF. V is TRBV5-1 and J is TRBJ2-7, with 8 bases identical to TRBD2. The CDR3 covers 13 residues. Trimming took 5 bases from V and 5 from J; bases not matched to a gene: 6. Germline-derived CDR1 and CDR2 are SGHRS and YFSETQ.

The chain combines TRBV20-1 with TRBJ2-1; D is possibly TRBD2 (5 bases). V lost 6 bases and J 10 bases, leaving 13 bases between the germline ends. Per germline, CDR1 DFQATT and CDR2 SNEGSKA (reference sequence). The CDR3 totals 11 residues. The DNA of the CDR3 is TGCAGTGCCGACATACTAGAAGAGCAGTTCTTC. Its translation: CSADILEEQFF.

This clone was found once. The chain combines TRBV7-2 with TRBJ2-3; 9 bases map to TRBD2. This CDR3 is built from 16 residues. V shed 4 bases, J shed 5 bases, and the junction held 10 bases outside the gene matches. In germline, CDR1 is SGHTA, CDR2 FQGNSA. DNA of the CDR3: TGTGCCAGCAGCTCGAATAGCGGGAGCTCGGGAGATACGCAGTATTTT. It translates to CASSSNSGSSGDTQYF.

The gene calls are TRBV21-1 and TRBJ2-3; the tabulated D call, TRBD1, remains unverified against the DNA. TRBV21-1 is noted as a pseudogene. This CDR3 is 15 amino acids long. The CDR3 DNA is TGTGCCAGCAGCAACCGGGACAGGGGGACAGATACGCAGTATTTT. This codes for CASSNRDRGTDTQYF.

The CDR3 region is CASSLSGWRGYTF. CDR3 in DNA: TGTGCCAGCAGTTTAAGTGGGTGGAGAGGCTACACCTTC. The V and J genes are TRBV28 and TRBJ1-2, with D unclear. The V gene lost 2 bases and the J gene lost 8 bases, with 12 bases spanning the gap. This CDR3 contains 13 residues. CDR1 and CDR2 from the germline V gene are MDHEN and SYDVKM.

The V call is TRBV21-1, the J call TRBJ2-7; TRBD2 is the table's D call and was not checked against the DNA. TRBV21-1 is recorded as a pseudogene. This CDR3 spans 16 amino acids. CDR3 DNA: TGTGCCAGCAGCACAGTAGCGGGAGACGCAACCTACGAGCAGTACTTC. This sequence encodes CASSTVAGDATYEQYF.

The V gene is TRBV6-1, the J gene TRBJ1-1, with 7 bases matching TRBD1. Germline V CDR1 and CDR2: MNHNS, SASEGT. The ends lost 7 bases at V and 5 bases at J; junction bases unmatched: 10. The CDR3 runs 14 residues. The CDR3 here is CASTFDREGTEAFF. CDR3 bases: TGTGCCAGCACCTTTGACAGGGAAGGGACTGAAGCTTTCTTT.

This clone is judged medium-sized. The chain combines TRBV18 with TRBJ2-2; no definite D call. The CDR3 is made up of 14 amino acids. The germline V and J ends were trimmed by 3 bases and 3 bases, with 8 bases remaining between them. Germline V gives CDR1 KGHSH, CDR2 LQKENI. The CDR3 bases are TGTGCCAGCTCACCTCCCCGAGACACCGGGGAGCTGTTTTTT. It codes for CASSPPRDTGELFF.

This sequence joins TRBV6-5 and TRBJ2-5, with 9 bases aligning to TRBD1. Germline V gene lookup returns CDR1 MNHEY and CDR2 SVGAGI. CDR3 length equals 13 residues. J was trimmed by 6 bases and V by 6 bases; bases with no gene match: 5. The CDR3 DNA is TGTGCCAGCAGCAGACAGGGGGAACAGACCCAGTACTTC. It translates to CASSRQGEQTQYF.

The chain links TRBV10-3 to TRBJ1-5, with a possible D match to TRBD1 (5 bases). This CDR3 has 14 residues. Germline CDR1 and CDR2: ENHRY and SYGVKD. V dropped 0 bases and J dropped 6 bases, with 9 bases sitting between them. The CDR3 here is CAISESSGGQPQHF. The CDR3, as DNA: TGTGCCATCAGTGAGTCGAGCGGGGGTCAGCCCCAGCATTTT.

V is TRBV5-1 and J is TRBJ2-2; 10 bases align to TRBD2. The CDR3 consists of 15 residues. Trimming removed 5 bases from V and 0 bases from J; junction bases left unmatched: 1. The germline V gene has CDR1 SGHRS and CDR2 YFSETQ. The CDR3 is CASRAGGPNTGELFF. For the CDR3, the DNA is TGCGCCAGCAGAGCGGGAGGGCCGAACACCGGGGAGCTGTTTTTT.

This clone was found once. The gene calls are TRBV5-1 and TRBJ1-3, with 8 bases lining up with TRBD1. CDR1 SGHRS and CDR2 YFSETQ come from the germline V gene. The trim removed 4 bases at V and 0 bases at J, leaving 3 bases unmatched. The CDR3 sequence is 15 residues long. The CDR3 sequence is CASSPGGLSGNTIYF. Written as DNA, the CDR3 is TGCGCCAGCAGCCCAGGGGGCCTCTCTGGAAACACCATATATTTT.